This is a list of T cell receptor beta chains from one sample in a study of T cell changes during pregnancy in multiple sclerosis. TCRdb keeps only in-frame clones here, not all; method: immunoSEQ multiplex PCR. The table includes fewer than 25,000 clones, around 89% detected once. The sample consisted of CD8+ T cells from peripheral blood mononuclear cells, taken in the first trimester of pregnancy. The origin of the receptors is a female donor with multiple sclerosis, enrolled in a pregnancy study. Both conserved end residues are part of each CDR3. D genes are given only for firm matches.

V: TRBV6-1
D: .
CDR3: CASSELTGASYEQYF

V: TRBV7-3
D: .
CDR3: CASSLGGATEQFF

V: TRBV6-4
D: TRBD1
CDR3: CASSDGTGGNEQFF

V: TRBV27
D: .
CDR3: CASSGGEVQDGYTF

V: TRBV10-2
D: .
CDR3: CASVEESYNEQFF

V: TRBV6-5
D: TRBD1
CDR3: CASSTQGAWETQYF

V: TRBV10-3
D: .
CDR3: CAISYRDGSYNEQFF

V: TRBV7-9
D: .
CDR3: CASSALNTEAFF

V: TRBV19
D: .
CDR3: CASSNAPSSYNEQFF

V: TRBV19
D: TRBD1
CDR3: CASSIGQGAYEQYF

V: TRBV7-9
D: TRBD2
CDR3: CASSLVGLSHEQFF

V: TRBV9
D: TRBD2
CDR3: CASSVATSGRDEQYF

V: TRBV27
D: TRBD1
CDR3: CASSPDRETRYEQYF

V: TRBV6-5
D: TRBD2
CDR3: CASGGLADTQYF

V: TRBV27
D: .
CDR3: CASSLTADNEQFF

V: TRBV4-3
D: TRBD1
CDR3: CASSQEGGTGGYEQYF

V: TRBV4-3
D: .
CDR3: CASSQDTGLQETQYF

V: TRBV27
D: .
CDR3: CASSPDSYNQPQHF

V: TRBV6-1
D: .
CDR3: CASSSPLAGWSEQFF

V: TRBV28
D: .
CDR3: CASSLPRTAYGYTF

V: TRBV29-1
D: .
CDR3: CSVEEAGASSYEQYF

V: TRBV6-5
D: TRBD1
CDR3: CASSTLDRGNEKLFF

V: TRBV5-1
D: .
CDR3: CASSPDMGAEAFF

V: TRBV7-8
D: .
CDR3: CASSWGGRGLNEQFF